This entry lists 31 T cell receptor beta chains sequenced from one sample in a study of T cell repertoires in cytomegalovirus infection. MiXCR, applied by TCRdb to the reads, yields one record per CDR3 protein. In the table there are some 680,000 distinct CDR3 sequences, 35% of which are singletons. The sequenced material came from PBMCs. The receptors were gathered from a human donor in good health (CMV status not recorded). Some clones in this sample may be carry-over from other donors' samples.

This clonotype was detected only a few times. The V and J genes are TRBV10-3 and TRBJ2-7, with 8 positions matching TRBD1. Germline V gives CDR1 ENHRY, CDR2 SYGVKD. The ends lost 0 bases at V and 3 bases at J; junction bases unmatched: 7. The CDR3 covers 16 residues. The CDR3 spells CAISESRAGGLYEQYF. The DNA of the CDR3 is TGTGCCATCAGTGAGTCGAGGGCAGGGGGCCTCTACGAGCAGTACTTC.

This clonotype was seen at least ten times. This rearrangement joins TRBV7-2 to TRBJ2-3, with a weak D call TRBD2 (6 bases). Germline V CDR1 and CDR2: SGHTA, FQGNSA. CDR3 length: 16 amino acids. V was shortened by 4 bases and J by 2 bases, with 16 bases between the two germline ends. DNA of the CDR3: TGTGCCAGCAGCTCGCCGCCGGGCGGGACCACAGATACGCAGTATTTT. Translated: CASSSPPGGTTDTQYF.

V and J are TRBV19 and TRBJ2-3, with TRBD1 matching 9 bases. V shed 10 bases, J shed 4 bases, and the junction held 9 bases outside the gene matches. Germline loops: CDR1 LNHDA, CDR2 SQIVND (reference sequence). This CDR3 spans 14 amino acids. The CDR3, as DNA: TGTGCCACCACCCCGGGACAGGGAGCAGATACGCAGTATTTT. Translating gives CATTPGQGADTQYF.

The chain joins TRBV6-6 to TRBJ2-5, with D perhaps TRBD1 (5 bases). Trimming left V 6 bases short and J 2 bases short, with 16 bases between. The CDR3 sequence is 15 residues long. Germline loops: CDR1 MNHNY, CDR2 SVGAGI (reference sequence). CDR3 sequence reads: CASRLDRIQQETQYF. Here the CDR3 DNA reads TGTGCCAGCAGACTCGACAGAATCCAGCAAGAGACCCAGTACTTC.

The chain uses TRBV7-2 and TRBJ2-5, with a weak D call TRBD2 (6 bases). The V and J ends lost 1 base and 5 bases respectively, with 17 bases between them. The CDR3 extends over 16 amino acids. Germline V gene data show CDR1 as SGHTA and CDR2 as FQGNSA. In nucleotides, the CDR3 is TGTGCCAGCAGCTTAGGGAGTACGACGGGGGTGGAGACCCAGTACTTC. Residues: CASSLGSTTGVETQYF.

The J gene is TRBJ2-3, the V gene TRBV20-1; D is tentatively TRBD1 or TRBD2 (6 bases each). Trimming pared 1 base from V and 8 bases from J, leaving 19 bases between. This CDR3 comprises 15 residues. Germline V gene data show CDR1 as DFQATT and CDR2 as SNEGSKA (reference sequence). Here the CDR3 reads CSARVRGGVTPTQYF. DNA of the CDR3: TGCAGTGCTAGAGTCAGGGGCGGGGTGACACCTACGCAGTATTTT.

The rearrangement links TRBV15 to TRBJ2-3; a possible D gene is TRBD1 (5 bases). Trimming took off 6 bases at V and 2 bases at J, with 15 bases between the two ends. The CDR3 length is 15 residues. CDR1 LNHNV and CDR2 YYDKDF come from the germline V gene (reference sequence). The CDR3 DNA reads as TGTGCCACCAGGATGGGGCGGACAATCACAGATACGCAGTATTTT. Its translation is CATRMGRTITDTQYF.

This clonotype was detected many times. The V gene is TRBV7-2, the J gene TRBJ2-2, with 7 nucleotides matching TRBD2. The CDR3 covers 16 residues. V trimming: 2 bases; J trimming: 6 bases; junction bases outside the gene matches: 9. Germline V gene data show CDR1 as SGHTA and CDR2 as FQGNSA. CDR3 sequence (DNA): TGTGCCAGCAGCTTAAAGGCCGGCGGGAGTCCCGGGGAGCTGTTTTTT. Its translation: CASSLKAGGSPGELFF.

This clonotype has only a few counts. The rearrangement links TRBV5-8 to TRBJ2-1, with a tentative D call TRBD1 (6 bases). This CDR3 spans 16 amino acids. Germline V gives CDR1 SGHTS, CDR2 YDEGEE. Trimming took off 0 bases at V and 3 bases at J, with 13 bases between the two ends. The CDR3 reads CASSLAGRGYYNEQFF. In DNA form, the CDR3 reads TGTGCCAGCAGCTTGGCCGGCAGGGGCTACTACAATGAGCAGTTCTTC.

The gene calls are TRBV7-8 and TRBJ1-5, with TRBD1 matching over 11 bases. Germline lookup yields CDR1 SGHVS and CDR2 FQNEAQ. The CDR3 length is 19 residues. The V gene end was trimmed by 0 bases and the J gene end by 6 bases; junction bases not matched to a gene: 13. The CDR3 loop is CASSLAPTRTGGAAQPQHF. The CDR3 DNA is TGTGCCAGCAGCTTAGCGCCTACGAGGACAGGGGGCGCGGCTCAGCCCCAGCATTTT.

The table lists this clonotype with many counts. V is TRBV12-3 or TRBV12-4 and J is TRBJ2-7; TRBD2 is a possible D gene (5 bases). This CDR3 has 15 residues. Deletions cut 6 bases from V and 7 bases from J, with 22 bases between. The chain's CDR3 is CASSPLPGSFKEQYF. In nucleotides, the CDR3 is TGTGCCAGCAGCCCCCTACCGGGATCTTTTAAGGAGCAGTACTTC.

The chain uses TRBV12-3 or TRBV12-4 and TRBJ1-2; D possibly corresponds to TRBD1 (5 bases). Deletions cut 6 bases from V and 7 bases from J, with 12 bases between. The CDR3 has 12 residues. CDR3 loop: CASRRDGPGYTF. In DNA, the CDR3 is TGTGCCAGCAGACGGGACGGACCTGGCTACACCTTC.

The chain couples TRBV7-2 to TRBJ2-1, with D unclear. CDR3 length equals 15 residues. The V gene lost 0 bases and the J gene lost 0 bases, with 6 bases spanning the gap. Germline CDR1 and CDR2: SGHTA and FQGNSA. The CDR3: CASSLASDSYNEQFF. The CDR3 DNA follows: TGTGCCAGCAGCTTAGCCTCCGACTCCTACAATGAGCAGTTCTTC.

This clonotype was recorded many times. The chain has TRBV7-6 and TRBJ2-7, with 9 positions matching TRBD1. Germline assignment: CDR1 SGHVS and CDR2 FNYEAQ. V was clipped by 6 bases and J by 3 bases; unmatched bases: 9. The length of the CDR3 is 15 residues. CDR3 coding DNA: TGTGCCAGCAGAGAAGGACAGGGGTACGTCTACGAGCAGTACTTC. The encoded protein is CASREGQGYVYEQYF.

J is TRBJ2-7 and V is TRBV10-1; tentatively, D is TRBD1 (5 bases). CDR3 length equals 17 residues. Trimming took off 4 bases at V and 1 base at J, with 20 bases between the two ends. The V gene's germline CDR1 is WNHNN and CDR2 SYGVQD (reference sequence). CDR3 DNA sequence: TGCGCCAGCAGTGTGGGGCAGGCCAACCGAGCGTCCTACGAGCAGTACTTC. This sequence encodes CASSVGQANRASYEQYF.

The sample holds a few counts of this clonotype. The chain recombines TRBV7-8 with TRBJ2-1; the D gene is possibly TRBD2 (5 bases). The V end was cut by 6 bases, the J end by 1 base, with 19 bases between. The CDR3 spans 17 residues. Germline V gene data show CDR1 as SGHVS and CDR2 as FQNEAQ. The CDR3 protein is CASRTLSLGVSYNEQFF. In DNA, the CDR3 is TGTGCCAGCAGGACCCTAAGCTTGGGAGTGTCCTACAATGAGCAGTTCTTC.

To note about this clonotype: Germline and junction disagree at one end, which may indicate a read error. The genes are TRBV7-3 and TRBJ1-1; 9 bases align to TRBD1. Germline V gene sequence: CDR1 SGHTA, CDR2 FQGTGA. The CDR3 is made up of 18 amino acids. The CDR3 coding sequence is TGTGCCAGCAGCCTCACCCCGGCCGGGACAGGGCTGGGAACTGAAGTTTTCTTT. This sequence encodes CASSLTPAGTGLGTEVFF.

V and J are TRBV14 and TRBJ2-7; D might be TRBD2 (5 bases). The CDR3 spans 14 residues. Germline V gene data show CDR1 as SGHDN and CDR2 as FVKESK. Trimming cost V 0 bases and J 6 bases, with 12 bases left between them. The CDR3 protein is CASSQDLRASEQYF. CDR3 nucleotides: TGTGCCAGCAGCCAAGATTTGAGGGCGAGCGAGCAGTACTTC.

This clonotype appeared a few times. The gene calls are TRBV18 and TRBJ2-7; 10 nucleotides align to TRBD2. V lost 3 bases, J lost 6 bases, and 2 bases stayed unmatched. The CDR3 sequence is 13 residues long. The V gene's germline CDR1 is KGHSH and CDR2 LQKENI. CDR3 DNA sequence: TGTGCCAGCTCACCTACTAGCGGGACCGAGCAGTACTTC. Translation gives CASSPTSGTEQYF.

A single count supports this clonotype. An end of the junction differs from the germline gene, which may be a read error. The rearrangement uses TRBV28 and TRBJ2-7; D is ambiguous. This CDR3 spans 14 amino acids. Germline V lookup: CDR1 MDHEN, CDR2 SYDVKM. The CDR3 here is CTSSLSRLVAQQYF. The CDR3 bases are TGTACCAGCAGTTTATCCCGCCTTGTAGCCCAGCAGTACTTC.

Points on this clonotype: Germline and junction disagree at one end, which may indicate a read error. This chain uses TRBV7-7 with TRBJ2-3, with 7 bases aligning to TRBD2. This CDR3 comprises 16 residues. CDR1 is SSHAT, CDR2 FNYEAQ, per germline (reference sequence). CDR3: CASSPGVGLPEDTQYF. CDR3 bases: TGTGCTAGCAGCCCCGGGGTGGGACTACCCGAGGATACGCAGTATTTT.

As regards this clonotype: Mismatch with germline at one junction end may stem from a read error. J is TRBJ1-1 and V is TRBV5-3, with D hard to call. TRBV5-3 has ORF status, its function being uncertain. CDR3 size: 16 residues. This CDR3 reads CASSLALVGSNTEAFF. CDR3 nucleotides: TGTGCCAGCAGCTTGGCTCTGGTAGGGTCAAACACTGAAGCTTTCTTT.

A note on this clonotype: A much larger clone lies one base from this, so it may be a read error. No conserved phenylalanine or tryptophan ends this CDR3, so it is likely a read error. The chain joins TRBV28 to TRBJ1-2; TRBD1 matches at 9 bases. CDR1 is MDHEN, CDR2 SYDVKM, per germline. This CDR3 is 16 amino acids long. Trimming took 6 bases from V and 4 from J; bases not matched to a gene: 12. As DNA, the CDR3 is TGTGCCAGCAGCCAGGGACAGGGCGCGTCCTCCTATGGCTACACCTTA. Translated, it gives CASSQGQGASSYGYTL.

This chain joins TRBV28 and TRBJ2-5; maybe TRBD1 (5 bases). CDR3 length: 15 amino acids. The germline V gene has CDR1 MDHEN and CDR2 SYDVKM. V shed 3 bases and J shed 1 base, with 12 bases lying between them. The CDR3: CASSFTSRAQETQYF. The CDR3 DNA is TGTGCCAGCAGTTTTACTTCCAGGGCCCAAGAGACCCAGTACTTC.

This clonotype was observed a few times. The genes are TRBV24-1 and TRBJ2-5; possibly TRBD1 for D (6 bases). The germline V gene encodes CDR1 KGHDR and CDR2 SFDVKD. CDR3 size: 14 residues. The ends were cut back, 3 bases at V and 5 bases at J, with 12 bases in the middle. CDR3 DNA sequence: TGTGCCACCAGTGATAATACAGGGTACGAGACCCAGTACTTC. Its protein is CATSDNTGYETQYF.

This clonotype was detected a few times. V and J are TRBV19 and TRBJ2-5; TRBD1 might be the D (6 bases). This CDR3 region has 11 residues. Trimming stripped 9 bases from V and 5 bases from J, with 10 bases between. Germline CDR1 LNHDA, CDR2 SQIVND (reference sequence). CDR3 in DNA: TGTGCCAGCCTGCAGGGGGAGACCCAGTACTTC. This gives the protein CASLQGETQYF.

J is TRBJ1-5 and V is TRBV6-1, with 8 bases lining up with TRBD1. Germline CDR1 and CDR2: MNHNS and SASEGT. The CDR3 consists of 15 residues. The V segment lost 7 bases and the J segment 3 bases; nucleotides outside the gene matches: 8. The CDR3 sequence is CASTSGTGFNQPQHF. In nucleotides, the CDR3 is TGTGCCAGCACCTCCGGGACAGGCTTCAATCAGCCCCAGCATTTT.

V gene TRBV7-6 combines with J gene TRBJ2-1, with 10 bases lining up with TRBD2. This CDR3 is built from 20 residues. Trimming removed 1 base from V and 4 bases from J; junction bases left unmatched: 16. Germline CDR1 reads SGHVS; CDR2 reads FNYEAQ. The CDR3 DNA is TGTGCCAGCAGCTTAGATACCACCTCCCCCAATAGCGGGGGGTACAATGAGCAGTTCTTC. Translating gives CASSLDTTSPNSGGYNEQFF.

This clonotype was seen more than once but under ten times. The chain carries TRBV10-3 and TRBJ2-1, with 8 bases lining up with TRBD2. The junction had 17 bases not matched to a gene; V was cut back by 4 bases and J by 6 bases. The germline V gene encodes CDR1 ENHRY and CDR2 SYGVKD. The CDR3 runs 18 residues. CDR3 sequence reads: CAISGPNFGTREGNEQFF. The DNA for the CDR3 is TGTGCCATCAGTGGCCCCAATTTCGGGACTAGAGAAGGCAATGAGCAGTTCTTC.

The CDR3 DNA is TGCAGTGCTAGAGCGGGGTTCGGGAACGAGCAGTACTTC. This encodes CSARAGFGNEQYF. The chain carries TRBV20-1 and TRBJ2-7; tentative D call: TRBD2 (5 bases). CDR3 length equals 13 residues. The V gene lost 1 base and the J gene lost 5 bases, with 12 bases spanning the gap. Germline loops: CDR1 DFQATT, CDR2 SNEGSKA (reference sequence).

Comments on this clonotype: One junction end disagrees with the germline gene, perhaps due to a read error. The chain combines TRBV7-9 with TRBJ1-2; D may be TRBD1 (5 bases). Germline lookup yields CDR1 SEHNR and CDR2 FQNEAQ (reference sequence). This CDR3 is 17 amino acids long. The DNA for the CDR3 is TGTGCCAGCAGCGCCCCCGCAACACCAGGACAAAAATATGGCTCCACCTTC. Translation gives CASSAPATPGQKYGSTF.